The rows below give T cell receptor beta chains drawn from one sample of a study of PD-1 blockade in classical Hodgkin lymphoma. Sequencing was performed with immunoSEQ multiplex PCR; in TCRdb, only in-frame clones are kept and a portion is missing. The table includes 19,000 or so clones, about 84% detected once. Here the sequenced sample was peripheral blood mononuclear cells (PBMCs), taken before the fourth cycle of nivolumab. These receptors were obtained from a human donor with classical Hodgkin lymphoma. CDR3s include the opening cysteine and the closing phenylalanine or tryptophan. A D gene is named only where the DNA matches it firmly. Not all rows give a size; the values are once, few, many and, for expanded clones, a class.

j_call d_call v_call clone_size cdr3_aa cdr3_nt
TRBJ2-3 . TRBV6-4 . CASSELRGDTQYF TGTGCCAGCAGTGAATTGAGGGGCGATACGCAGTATTTT
TRBJ1-1 . TRBV6-1 . CASSGTHAALSTEAFF TGTGCCAGCAGTGGGACTCACGCGGCCCTTAGCACTGAAGCTTTCTTT
TRBJ2-1 . TRBV7-2 . CASSFAADSYNEQFF TGTGCCAGCAGCTTCGCGGCAGACTCCTACAATGAGCAGTTCTTC
TRBJ1-1 . TRBV19 . CASREGGAKGAEAFF TGTGCCAGTAGAGAGGGGGGCGCGAAAGGTGCTGAAGCTTTCTTT
TRBJ1-1 TRBD1 TRBV5-1 . CASSLKTRTGGLGTEAFF TGCGCCAGCAGCTTAAAAACTCGGACAGGGGGACTGGGGACTGAAGCTTTCTTT
TRBJ1-4 TRBD1 TRBV4-3 . CASSQDTGEGEKLFF TGCGCCAGCAGCCAAGACACAGGGGAGGGTGAAAAACTGTTTTTT
TRBJ2-5 TRBD2 TRBV7-2 . CASRAGAGTQYF TGTGCCAGCAGAGCGGGGGCCGGGACCCAGTACTTC
TRBJ2-5 . TRBV10-3 . CAIMDVWETQYF TGTGCCATCATGGACGTTTGGGAGACCCAGTACTTC
TRBJ1-5 . TRBV19 . CASALVSNQPQHF TGTGCCAGCGCACTAGTAAGCAATCAGCCCCAGCATTTT
TRBJ2-5 TRBD2 TRBV6-5 . CASSYSGTSEETQYF TGTGCCAGCAGTTACTCAGGGACTAGCGAAGAGACCCAGTACTTC
TRBJ1-1 . TRBV4-3 . CASSQDTTGLNTEAFF TGCGCCAGCAGCCAAGATACGACGGGTTTGAACACTGAAGCTTTCTTT
TRBJ2-2 . TRBV7-2 . CASSPTRGGELFF TGTGCCAGCAGCCCGACTCGTGGCGGGGAGCTGTTTTTT
TRBJ2-3 . TRBV5-1 . CASSFGGARNTQYF TGCGCCAGCAGCTTTGGTGGGGCACGGAATACGCAGTATTTT
TRBJ2-7 . TRBV5-6 few CASSYRNNYEQYF TGTGCCAGCAGCTACCGAAATAACTACGAGCAGTACTTC
TRBJ1-1 TRBD1 TRBV19 large CASSISGGPNTEAFF TGTGCCAGTAGTATATCAGGGGGCCCGAACACTGAAGCTTTCTTT
TRBJ1-2 . TRBV28 . CASRQGTGANYGYTF TGTGCCAGCAGGCAAGGGACTGGGGCTAACTATGGCTACACCTTC